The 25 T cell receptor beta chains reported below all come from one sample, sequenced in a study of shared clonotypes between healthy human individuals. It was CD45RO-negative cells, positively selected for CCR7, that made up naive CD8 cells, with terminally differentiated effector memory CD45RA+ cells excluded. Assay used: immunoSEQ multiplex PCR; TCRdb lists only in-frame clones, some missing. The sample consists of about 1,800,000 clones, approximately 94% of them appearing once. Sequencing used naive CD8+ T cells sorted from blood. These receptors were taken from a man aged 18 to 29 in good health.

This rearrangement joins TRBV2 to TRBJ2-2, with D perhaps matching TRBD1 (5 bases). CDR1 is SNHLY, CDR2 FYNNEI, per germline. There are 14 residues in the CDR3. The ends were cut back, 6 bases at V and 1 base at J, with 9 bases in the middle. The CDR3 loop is CASSPTVNTGELFF. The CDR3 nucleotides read TGTGCCAGCAGCCCGACAGTGAACACCGGGGAGCTGTTTTTT.

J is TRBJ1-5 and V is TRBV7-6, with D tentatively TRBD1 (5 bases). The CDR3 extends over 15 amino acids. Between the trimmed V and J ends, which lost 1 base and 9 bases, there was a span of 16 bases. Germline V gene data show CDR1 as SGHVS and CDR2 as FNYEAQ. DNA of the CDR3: TGTGCCAGCAGCTTAGAAGGGGCGGGGTATGGGCCCCAGCATTTT. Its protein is CASSLEGAGYGPQHF.

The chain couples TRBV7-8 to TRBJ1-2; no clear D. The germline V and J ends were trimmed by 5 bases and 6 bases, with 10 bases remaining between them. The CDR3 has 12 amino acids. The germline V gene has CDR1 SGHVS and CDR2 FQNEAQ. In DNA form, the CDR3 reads TGTGCCAGCAGCCCACGTCCGGATGGCTACACCTTC. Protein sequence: CASSPRPDGYTF.

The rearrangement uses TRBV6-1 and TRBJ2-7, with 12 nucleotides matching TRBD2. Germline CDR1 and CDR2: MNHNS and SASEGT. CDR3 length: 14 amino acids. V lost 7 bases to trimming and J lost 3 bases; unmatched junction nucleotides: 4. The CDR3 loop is CASIPGLAGYEQYF. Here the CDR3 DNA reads TGTGCCAGCATTCCGGGACTAGCGGGCTACGAGCAGTACTTC.

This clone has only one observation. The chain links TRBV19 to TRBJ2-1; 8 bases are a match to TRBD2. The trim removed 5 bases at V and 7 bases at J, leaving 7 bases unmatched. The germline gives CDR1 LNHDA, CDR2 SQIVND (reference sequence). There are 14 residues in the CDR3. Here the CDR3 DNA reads TGTGCCAGTAGTCTCCGGGGGGGTATGAATGAGCAGTTCTTC. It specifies CASSLRGGMNEQFF.

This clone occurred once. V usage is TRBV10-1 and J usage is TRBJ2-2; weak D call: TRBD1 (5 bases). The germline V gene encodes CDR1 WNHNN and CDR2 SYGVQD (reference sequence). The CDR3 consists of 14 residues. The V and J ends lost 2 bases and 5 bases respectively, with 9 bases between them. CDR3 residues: CASSEDRKTGELFF. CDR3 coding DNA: TGCGCCAGCAGTGAGGACAGAAAGACCGGGGAGCTGTTTTTT.

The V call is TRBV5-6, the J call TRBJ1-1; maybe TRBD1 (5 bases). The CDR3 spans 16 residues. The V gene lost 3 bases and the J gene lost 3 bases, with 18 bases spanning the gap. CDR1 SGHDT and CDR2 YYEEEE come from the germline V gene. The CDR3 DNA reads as TGTGCCAGCAGCTCCCTCCCCCAGGGTTGGGACACTGAAGCTTTCTTT. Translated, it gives CASSSLPQGWDTEAFF.

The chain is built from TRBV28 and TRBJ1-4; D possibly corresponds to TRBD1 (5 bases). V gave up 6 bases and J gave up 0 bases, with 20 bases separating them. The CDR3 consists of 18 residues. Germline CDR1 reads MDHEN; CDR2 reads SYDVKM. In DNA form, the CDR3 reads TGTGCCAGCAGAAACTCTGGGGACGTCTTCGCAACTAATGAAAAACTGTTTTTT. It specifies CASRNSGDVFATNEKLFF. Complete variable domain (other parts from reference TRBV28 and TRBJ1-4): DVKVTQSSRYLVKRTGEKVFLECVQDMDHENMFWYRQDPGLGLRLIYFSYDVKMKEKGDIPEGYSVSREKKERFSLILESASTNQTSMYLCASRNSGDVFATNEKLFFGSGTQLSVL.

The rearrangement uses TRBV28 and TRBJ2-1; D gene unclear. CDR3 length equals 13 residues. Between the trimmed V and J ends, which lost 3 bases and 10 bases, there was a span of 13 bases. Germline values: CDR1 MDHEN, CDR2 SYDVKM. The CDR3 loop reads CASSFSNGPEQFF. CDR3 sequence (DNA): TGTGCCAGCAGTTTCTCAAACGGGCCCGAGCAGTTCTTC.

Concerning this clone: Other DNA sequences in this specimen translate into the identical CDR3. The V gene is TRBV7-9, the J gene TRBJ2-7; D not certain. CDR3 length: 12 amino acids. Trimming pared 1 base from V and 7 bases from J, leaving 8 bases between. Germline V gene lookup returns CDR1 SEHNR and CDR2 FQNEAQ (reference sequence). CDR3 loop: CASSLGSGEQYF. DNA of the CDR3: TGTGCCAGCAGCTTAGGGTCCGGGGAGCAGTACTTC.

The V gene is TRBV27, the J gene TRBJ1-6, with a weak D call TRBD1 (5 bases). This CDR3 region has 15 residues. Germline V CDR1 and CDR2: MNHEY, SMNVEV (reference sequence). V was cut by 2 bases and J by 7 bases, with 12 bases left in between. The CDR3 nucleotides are TGTGCCAGCAGTTTAATACCCTGGGGGAATTCACCCCTCCACTTT. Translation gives CASSLIPWGNSPLHF.

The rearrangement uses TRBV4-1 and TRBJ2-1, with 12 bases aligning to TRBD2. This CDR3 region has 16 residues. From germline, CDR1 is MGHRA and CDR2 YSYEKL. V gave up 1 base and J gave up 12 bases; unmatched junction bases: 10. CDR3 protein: CASSQAASGRVRGQFF. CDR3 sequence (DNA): TGCGCCAGCAGCCAAGCGGCTAGCGGGAGGGTTCGGGGGCAGTTCTTC.

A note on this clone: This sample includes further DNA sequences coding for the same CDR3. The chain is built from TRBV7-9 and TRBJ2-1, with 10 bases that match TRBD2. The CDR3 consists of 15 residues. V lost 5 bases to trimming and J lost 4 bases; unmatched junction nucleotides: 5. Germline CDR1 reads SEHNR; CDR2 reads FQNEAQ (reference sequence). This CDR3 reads CASSASGSSYNEQFF. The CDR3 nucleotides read TGTGCCAGCAGCGCTAGCGGGAGTTCGTACAATGAGCAGTTCTTC.

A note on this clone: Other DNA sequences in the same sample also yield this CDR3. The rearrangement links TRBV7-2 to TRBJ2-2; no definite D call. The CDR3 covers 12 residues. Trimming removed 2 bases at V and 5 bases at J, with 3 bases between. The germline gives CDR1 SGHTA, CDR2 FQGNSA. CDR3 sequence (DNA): TGTGCCAGCAGCTTAAATACCGGGGAGCTGTTTTTT. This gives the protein CASSLNTGELFF.

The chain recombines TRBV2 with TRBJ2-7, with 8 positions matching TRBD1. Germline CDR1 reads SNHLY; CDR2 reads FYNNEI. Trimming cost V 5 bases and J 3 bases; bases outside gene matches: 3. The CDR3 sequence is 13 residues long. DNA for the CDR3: TGTGCCAGCAGTTACGACAGGGGCTACGAGCAGTACTTC. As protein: CASSYDRGYEQYF.

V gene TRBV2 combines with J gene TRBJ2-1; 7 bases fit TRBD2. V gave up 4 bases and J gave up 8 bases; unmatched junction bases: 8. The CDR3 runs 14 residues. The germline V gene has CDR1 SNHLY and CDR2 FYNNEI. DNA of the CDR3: TGTGCCAGCAGTGTAGGTAGCGGGTGGGATGAGCAGTTCTTC. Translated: CASSVGSGWDEQFF.

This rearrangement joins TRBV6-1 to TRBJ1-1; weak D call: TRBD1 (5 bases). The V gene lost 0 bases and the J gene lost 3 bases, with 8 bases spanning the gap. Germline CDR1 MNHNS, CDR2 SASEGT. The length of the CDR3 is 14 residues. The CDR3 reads CASSEAGDYTEAFF. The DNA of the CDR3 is TGTGCCAGCAGTGAAGCTGGGGACTACACTGAAGCTTTCTTT.

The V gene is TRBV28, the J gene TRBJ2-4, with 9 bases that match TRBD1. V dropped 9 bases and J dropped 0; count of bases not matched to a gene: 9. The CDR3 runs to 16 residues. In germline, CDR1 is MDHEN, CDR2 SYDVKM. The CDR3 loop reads CARGQGIPLAKNIQYF. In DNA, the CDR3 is TGTGCCAGGGGACAGGGCATCCCCTTAGCCAAAAACATTCAGTACTTC. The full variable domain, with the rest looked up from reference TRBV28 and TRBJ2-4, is DVKVTQSSRYLVKRTGEKVFLECVQDMDHENMFWYRQDPGLGLRLIYFSYDVKMKEKGDIPEGYSVSREKKERFSLILESASTNQTSMYLCARGQGIPLAKNIQYFGAGTRLSVL.

DNA for the CDR3: TGTGCCAGCATCGGGGAAAAAGCCGGGGAGCTGTTTTTT. Its translation is CASIGEKAGELFF. This sequence joins TRBV28 and TRBJ2-2; D might be TRBD2 (5 bases). The CDR3 covers 13 residues. From germline, CDR1 is MDHEN and CDR2 SYDVKM. V lost 7 bases and J 6 bases, leaving 12 bases between the germline ends.

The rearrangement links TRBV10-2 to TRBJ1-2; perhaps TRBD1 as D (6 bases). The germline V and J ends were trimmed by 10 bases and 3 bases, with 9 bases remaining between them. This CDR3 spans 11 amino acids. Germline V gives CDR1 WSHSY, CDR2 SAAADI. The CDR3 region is CANRDDYGYTF. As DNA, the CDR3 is TGCGCCAACAGGGATGACTATGGCTACACCTTC.

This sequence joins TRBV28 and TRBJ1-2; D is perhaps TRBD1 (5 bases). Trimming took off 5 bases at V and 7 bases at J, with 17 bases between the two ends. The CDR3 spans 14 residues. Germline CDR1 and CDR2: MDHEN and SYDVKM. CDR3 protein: CASSPGLGYSGYTF. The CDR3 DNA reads TGTGCCAGCAGTCCAGGGTTAGGCTATAGTGGCTACACCTTC.

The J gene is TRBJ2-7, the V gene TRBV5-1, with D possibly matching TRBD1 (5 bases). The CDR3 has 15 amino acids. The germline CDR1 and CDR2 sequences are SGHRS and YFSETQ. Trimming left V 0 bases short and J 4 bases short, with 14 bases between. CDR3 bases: TGCGCCAGCAGCTTGGAATTGGACACCTCATACGAGCAGTACTTC. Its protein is CASSLELDTSYEQYF.

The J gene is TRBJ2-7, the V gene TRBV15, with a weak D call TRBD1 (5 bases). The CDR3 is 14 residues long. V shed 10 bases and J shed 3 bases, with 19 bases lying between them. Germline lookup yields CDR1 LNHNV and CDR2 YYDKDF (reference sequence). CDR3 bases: TGTGCCATCGGCCCGCCAGGGATTCACTACGAGCAGTACTTC. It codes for CAIGPPGIHYEQYF.

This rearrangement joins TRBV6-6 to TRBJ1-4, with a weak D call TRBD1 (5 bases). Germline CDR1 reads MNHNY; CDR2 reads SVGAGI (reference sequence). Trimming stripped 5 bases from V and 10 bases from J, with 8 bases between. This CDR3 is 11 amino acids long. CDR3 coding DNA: TGTGCCAGCAGTGATGGGGGAAAACTGTTTTTT. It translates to CASSDGGKLFF.

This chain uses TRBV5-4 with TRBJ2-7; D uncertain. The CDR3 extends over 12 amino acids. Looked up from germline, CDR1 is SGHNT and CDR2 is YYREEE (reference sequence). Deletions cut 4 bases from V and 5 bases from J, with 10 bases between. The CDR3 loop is CASSDRKHEQYF. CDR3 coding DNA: TGTGCCAGCAGCGATAGGAAACACGAGCAGTACTTC. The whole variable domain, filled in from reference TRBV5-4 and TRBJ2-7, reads ETGVTQSPTHLIKTRGQQVTLRCSSQSGHNTVSWYQQALGQGPQFIFQYYREEENGRGNFPPRFSGLQFPNYSSELNVNALELDDSALYLCASSDRKHEQYFGPGTRLTVT.